The next 19 T cell receptor beta chains were all read from a single sample in a study of radiation and T cells in renal cell carcinoma. Clones were sequenced by immunoSEQ multiplex PCR, and TCRdb holds only the in-frame ones, with some missing. The sample yields about 150,000 clones, about nine tenths seen once. Time point of the sample: blood 2 weeks post-SBRT. Regarding treatment: 15 Gy SBRT to primary tumor, nephrectomy 4 weeks later. The material sequenced was blood, taken from a patient whose treatment included radiotherapy and nephrectomy. These receptor sequences come from a woman between 45 and 65 years old with renal cell carcinoma.

This clone was found once. This rearrangement joins TRBV6-5 to TRBJ2-7; D is perhaps TRBD1 or TRBD2 (5 bases each). The length of the CDR3 is 13 residues. V shed 6 bases and J shed 2 bases, with 11 bases lying between them. Germline V CDR1 and CDR2: MNHEY, SVGAGI. The CDR3 region has the DNA TGTGCCAGCAGCCAGGGACCAGCCTACGAGCAGTACTTC. Translation: CASSQGPAYEQYF.

The chain carries TRBV19 and TRBJ2-7; D not certain. Germline assignment: CDR1 LNHDA and CDR2 SQIVND (reference sequence). The CDR3 extends over 12 amino acids. V shed 4 bases and J shed 3 bases, with 7 bases lying between them. CDR3 in DNA: TGTGCCAGTAGTACGCGGAACTACGAGCAGTACTTC. Encoded protein: CASSTRNYEQYF.

This clone was found once. J is TRBJ1-1 and V is TRBV18; 8 nucleotides agree with TRBD1. Germline CDR1 and CDR2: KGHSH and LQKENI. This CDR3 comprises 15 residues. The J segment lost 6 bases and the V segment lost 0 bases, leaving 6 bases of the junction unmatched. The CDR3 sequence is CASSPPLQGASEAFF. CDR3 nucleotides: TGTGCCAGCTCACCACCGTTGCAGGGGGCGTCTGAAGCTTTCTTT.

The chain combines TRBV7-8 with TRBJ1-1; the match to TRBD1 covers 7 bases. Per the germline V gene, CDR1 is SGHVS and CDR2 is FQNEAQ. The ends lost 2 bases at V and 11 bases at J; junction bases unmatched: 14. This CDR3 region has 15 residues. CDR3 amino acids: CASSLRRTGGYIAFF. In DNA, the CDR3 is TGTGCCAGCAGCTTAAGGAGGACAGGAGGGTATATCGCTTTCTTT. Using reference TRBV7-8 and TRBJ1-1 for the parts outside the CDR3, the full variable domain is GAGVSQSPRYKVAKRGQDVALRCDPISGHVSLFWYQQALGQGPEFLTYFQNEAQLDKSGLPSDRFFAERPEGSVSTLKIQRTQQEDSAVYLCASSLRRTGGYIAFFGQGTRLTVV.

The chain recombines TRBV7-2 with TRBJ2-1; D is uncertain. V lost 1 base to trimming and J lost 5 bases, with 6 bases between them. CDR1 and CDR2 from the germline V gene are SGHTA and FQGNSA. The CDR3 covers 13 residues. The CDR3 nucleotides are TGTGCCAGCAGCTTAGACAGAGACAATGAGCAGTTCTTC. Amino acids: CASSLDRDNEQFF.

V usage is TRBV7-9 and J usage is TRBJ2-5; D is uncertain. This CDR3 has 14 amino acids. The germline V gene encodes CDR1 SEHNR and CDR2 FQNEAQ (reference sequence). V was trimmed by 5 bases and J by 5 bases, leaving 15 bases between them. CDR3 sequence: CASSPMGTGETQYF. The CDR3 DNA follows: TGTGCCAGCAGCCCTATGGGTACCGGGGAGACCCAGTACTTC.

V and J are TRBV7-3 and TRBJ2-2; perhaps TRBD1 as D (6 bases). The CDR3 has 15 residues. The V end lost 3 bases, the J end lost 1 base, and 9 bases lay between the germline ends. CDR1 and CDR2 from the germline V gene are SGHTA and FQGTGA. CDR3: CASSFSGQNTGELFF. CDR3 bases: TGTGCCAGCAGCTTTTCGGGACAGAACACCGGGGAGCTGTTTTTT.

This rearrangement joins TRBV9 to TRBJ1-6, with D unclear. This CDR3 contains 13 residues. The V end was cut by 7 bases, the J end by 7 bases, with 12 bases between. Per the germline V gene, CDR1 is SGDLS and CDR2 is YYNGEE. The CDR3 is CASAERWNSPLHF. CDR3 sequence (DNA): TGTGCCAGCGCTGAGCGTTGGAATTCACCCCTCCACTTT.

This rearrangement joins TRBV9 to TRBJ2-3; 9 bases line up with TRBD2. Unmatched junction bases numbered 3, after V lost 0 bases and J lost 4 bases. CDR1 is SGDLS, CDR2 YYNGEE, per germline. This CDR3 has 15 amino acids. CDR3 in amino acids: CASSVGSGGPDTQYF. The DNA of the CDR3 is TGTGCCAGCAGCGTAGGTAGCGGGGGACCAGATACGCAGTATTTT.

The rearrangement links TRBV9 to TRBJ2-7, with TRBD2 matching over 12 bases. V gave up 0 bases and J gave up 0 bases; unmatched junction bases: 4. The CDR3 loop spans 17 amino acids. The germline gives CDR1 SGDLS, CDR2 YYNGEE. CDR3 sequence: CASSVAATSGGSYEQYF. The DNA of the CDR3 is TGTGCCAGCAGCGTAGCAGCGACTAGCGGGGGCTCCTACGAGCAGTACTTC.

The chain recombines TRBV7-2 with TRBJ1-4; D gene unclear. V dropped 7 bases and J dropped 8 bases, with 20 bases sitting between them. CDR3 length: 15 residues. CDR1 SGHTA and CDR2 FQGNSA come from the germline V gene. The CDR3 loop is CASTTLGNLGEKLFF. As DNA, the CDR3 is TGTGCCAGCACCACCCTGGGGAACTTGGGAGAAAAACTGTTTTTT.

The chain joins TRBV19 to TRBJ1-1; 8 bases are shared with TRBD1. CDR3 length equals 15 residues. The J segment lost 5 bases and the V segment lost 3 bases, leaving 8 bases of the junction unmatched. The germline V gene has CDR1 LNHDA and CDR2 SQIVND (reference sequence). The CDR3 coding sequence is TGTGCCAGTAGTATTAATGGCAGGGGGCGGACTGAAGCTTTCTTT. Translated: CASSINGRGRTEAFF.

The chain has TRBV5-1 and TRBJ2-3; 13 nucleotides line up with TRBD2. This CDR3 region has 16 residues. J lost 6 bases, V lost 4 bases, and 8 bases had no gene match. Germline CDR1 reads SGHRS; CDR2 reads YFSETQ. This chain's CDR3 is CASSRELAGGIDTQYF. The CDR3 DNA reads TGCGCCAGCAGCCGCGAACTAGCGGGGGGGATTGATACGCAGTATTTT.

The chain is built from TRBV2 and TRBJ2-1; 10 bases are a match to TRBD1. The V segment lost 10 bases and the J segment 4 bases; nucleotides outside the gene matches: 7. This CDR3 comprises 14 residues. Germline V gene sequence: CDR1 SNHLY, CDR2 FYNNEI. The CDR3 reads CATAGTGVYNEQFF. The DNA of the CDR3 is TGTGCCACCGCCGGGACAGGGGTATACAATGAGCAGTTCTTC.

The V and J genes are TRBV11-2 and TRBJ1-4; D not certain. The CDR3 extends over 15 amino acids. Trimming shortened V by 5 bases and J by 0 bases, and 10 bases separated the two germline ends. Per the germline V gene, CDR1 is SGHAT and CDR2 is FQNNGV. CDR3 in amino acids: CASSTPSATNEKLFF. The CDR3 DNA follows: TGTGCCAGCAGCACCCCCAGTGCAACTAATGAAAAACTGTTTTTT.

V and J are TRBV7-3 and TRBJ2-1; tentative D call: TRBD1 (6 bases). Germline CDR1 and CDR2: SGHTA and FQGTGA. The CDR3 has 14 residues. V dropped 5 bases and J dropped 9 bases, with 17 bases sitting between them. CDR3 DNA: TGTGCCAGCAGCCGAGGGGGAGTTTTCCCTGAGCAGTTCTTC. This encodes CASSRGGVFPEQFF.

V usage is TRBV4-3 and J usage is TRBJ2-4; TRBD2 matches 9 bases. Germline loops: CDR1 LGHNA, CDR2 YSLEER. There are 18 residues in the CDR3. The V segment lost 2 bases and the J segment 5 bases; nucleotides outside the gene matches: 13. CDR3 coding DNA: TGCGCCAGCAGCCAATTTCATTTTCTAGCGGGGTTGGAAAACATTCAGTACTTC. It translates to CASSQFHFLAGLENIQYF.

This chain joins TRBV13 and TRBJ2-3; TRBD2 matches at 10 bases. CDR1 PRHDT and CDR2 FYEKMQ come from the germline V gene (reference sequence). The CDR3 is made up of 17 amino acids. With 5 bases clipped from V and 5 bases from J, the junction kept 13 bases outside the gene matches. The CDR3 nucleotides read TGTGCCAGCAGCCTCGGGGCTAGCGGGGGCCTCAGAGATACGCAGTATTTT. Translated: CASSLGASGGLRDTQYF.

The genes are TRBV4-1 and TRBJ2-6; the match to TRBD1 covers 10 bases. The CDR3 sequence is 17 residues long. Germline-derived CDR1 and CDR2 are MGHRA and YSYEKL. Trimming took 1 base from V and 2 from J; bases not matched to a gene: 2. CDR3 nucleotides: TGCGCCAGCAGCCAAGCCGGACAGGGGGCTGGGGCCAACGTCCTGACTTTC. This codes for CASSQAGQGAGANVLTF.